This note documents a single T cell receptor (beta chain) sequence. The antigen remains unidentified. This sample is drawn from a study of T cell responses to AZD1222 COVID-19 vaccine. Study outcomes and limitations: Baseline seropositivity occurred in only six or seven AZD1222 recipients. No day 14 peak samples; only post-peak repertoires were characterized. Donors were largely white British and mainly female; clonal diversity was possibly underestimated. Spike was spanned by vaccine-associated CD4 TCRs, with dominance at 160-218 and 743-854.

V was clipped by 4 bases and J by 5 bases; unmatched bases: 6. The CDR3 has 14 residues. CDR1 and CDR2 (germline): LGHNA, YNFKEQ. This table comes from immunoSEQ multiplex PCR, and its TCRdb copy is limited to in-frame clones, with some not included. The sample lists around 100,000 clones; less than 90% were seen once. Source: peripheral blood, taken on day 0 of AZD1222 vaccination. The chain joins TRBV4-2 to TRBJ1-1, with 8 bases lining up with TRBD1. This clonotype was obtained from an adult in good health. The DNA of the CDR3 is TGTGCCAGCAGCCGAGACAGGGGAACGACTGAAGCTTTCTTT. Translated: CASSRDRGTTEAFF.